This T cell receptor beta chain was sequenced for a study of shared clonotypes between healthy human individuals. V shed 5 bases and J 2 bases; nucleotides not matched to a gene: 4. The CDR3 runs to 14 residues. Germline-derived CDR1 and CDR2 are SQVTM and ANQGSEA. At the deep level, the assay was run. Clones were sequenced by immunoSEQ multiplex PCR, and TCRdb holds only the in-frame ones, with some missing. The sample shows some 2,000,000 clones, about 94% of them seen only once. This TCR derives from a man aged 18 to 29 in good health. Sequenced sample: naive CD4+ T cells sorted from blood. Subset noted: CD45RA+ positively selected. The chain combines TRBV29-1 with TRBJ2-2, with 8 bases aligning to TRBD2. DNA for the CDR3: TGCAGCGTTAAAACTAGCGGAAACACCGGGGAGCTGTTTTTT. It specifies CSVKTSGNTGELFF.